This T cell receptor (beta chain) was observed in a study of monozygotic twins with inflammatory bowel disease. Germline V gene data show CDR1 as MGHRA and CDR2 as YSYEKL. This CDR3 is 18 amino acids long. UMIs were attached via template switching, each with a 6-nucleotide sample barcode. With the 5' RACE reads reprocessed, TCRdb shows one record per CDR3 protein and no DNA. The specimen's table records fewer than 350,000 distinct CDR3 sequences. The receptor was isolated from a human donor with ulcerative colitis or Crohn's disease, or a healthy co-twin of an affected twin (not recorded which). The sample taken for sequencing was blood. This chain uses TRBV4-1 with TRBJ2-7; TCRdb outputs TRBD2, but without DNA this stays unchecked. The CDR3 loop is CASSQLVLAGERVYEQYF.